What follows are 8 T cell receptor beta chains derived from one specimen sequenced in a study of T cell changes during pregnancy in multiple sclerosis. The assay was immunoSEQ multiplex PCR, and TCRdb's table has in-frame clones only and misses some. The data show more than 30,000 clones, about 91% seen once. This sample comprised CD8+ T cells from peripheral blood mononuclear cells, obtained in the first trimester of pregnancy. These receptors were obtained from a female donor with multiple sclerosis, enrolled in a pregnancy study.

The rearrangement links TRBV27 to TRBJ2-3, with D perhaps matching TRBD2 (5 bases). The CDR3 totals 13 residues. Trimming removed 3 bases from V and 3 bases from J, with 7 bases in between. Germline V gene sequence: CDR1 MNHEY, CDR2 SMNVEV (reference sequence). The CDR3 DNA sequence: TGTGCCAGCAGTTTTCGGGGTACAGATACGCAGTATTTT. It specifies CASSFRGTDTQYF.

The chain carries TRBV2 and TRBJ2-1, with D tentatively TRBD2 (5 bases). The germline CDR1 and CDR2 sequences are SNHLY and FYNNEI. V lost 8 bases and J lost 9, with 14 bases in between. This CDR3 spans 12 amino acids. In DNA, the CDR3 is TGTGCCAGCCGGGAAGGCCTTAGTGAGCAGTTCTTC. Its translation: CASREGLSEQFF. The whole variable domain, filled in from reference TRBV2 and TRBJ2-1, reads EPEVTQTPSHQVTQMGQEVILRCVPISNHLYFYWYRQILGQKVEFLVSFYNNEISEKSEIFDDQFSVERPDGSNFTLKIRSTKLEDSAMYFCASREGLSEQFFGPGTRLTVL.

This chain uses TRBV28 with TRBJ2-7, with 12 positions matching TRBD2. The ends lost 3 bases at V and 1 base at J; junction bases unmatched: 4. Germline V gives CDR1 MDHEN, CDR2 SYDVKM. The CDR3 totals 16 residues. This CDR3 is CASSFGLAGPSYEQYF. CDR3 coding DNA: TGTGCCAGCAGTTTCGGACTAGCGGGACCGTCCTACGAGCAGTACTTC. The full variable domain, in which reference TRBV28 and TRBJ2-7 provide the parts outside the CDR3, is DVKVTQSSRYLVKRTGEKVFLECVQDMDHENMFWYRQDPGLGLRLIYFSYDVKMKEKGDIPEGYSVSREKKERFSLILESASTNQTSMYLCASSFGLAGPSYEQYFGPGTRLTVT.

This clone was seen just once. The chain is built from TRBV5-1 and TRBJ1-4; 7 bases fit TRBD1. CDR1 is SGHRS and CDR2 is YFSETQ in the germline V gene. V dropped 4 bases and J dropped 8; count of bases not matched to a gene: 14. The length of the CDR3 is 16 residues. CDR3 loop: CASSPIGEGAREKLFF. The CDR3 DNA follows: TGCGCCAGCAGCCCCATAGGAGAGGGGGCCCGAGAAAAACTGTTTTTT.

The chain is built from TRBV13 and TRBJ2-3, with 14 nucleotides matching TRBD2. Germline V gene data show CDR1 as PRHDT and CDR2 as FYEKMQ (reference sequence). V shed 5 bases, J shed 1 base, and the junction held 5 bases outside the gene matches. The CDR3 has 17 residues. CDR3 DNA sequence: TGTGCCAGCAGCCCAGAGGGACTAGCGGGGGGCACAGATACGCAGTATTTT. The encoded protein is CASSPEGLAGGTDTQYF.

This chain uses TRBV6-5 with TRBJ1-2, with 9 bases aligning to TRBD1. Germline V lookup: CDR1 MNHEY, CDR2 SVGAGI. After removal of 0 bases from V and 1 base from J, the junction contained 3 bases not matched to a gene. CDR3 length equals 16 residues. CDR3 region: CASSYSSGQGNYGYTF. The DNA of the CDR3 is TGTGCCAGCAGTTACTCGTCGGGACAGGGTAACTATGGCTACACCTTC.

This chain connects TRBV6-1 to TRBJ2-7; 9 nucleotides match TRBD2. From germline, CDR1 is MNHNS and CDR2 SASEGT. The CDR3 has 14 amino acids. The V segment lost 10 bases and the J segment 0 bases; nucleotides outside the gene matches: 7. The CDR3 sequence: CATSGRSFSYEQYF. The CDR3 DNA follows: TGTGCCACGAGCGGGAGGTCATTCTCCTACGAGCAGTACTTC.

The rearrangement links TRBV27 to TRBJ2-1; D gene unclear. This CDR3 region has 15 residues. Trimming shortened V by 5 bases and J by 0 bases, and 11 bases separated the two germline ends. CDR1 and CDR2 (germline): MNHEY, SMNVEV (reference sequence). The CDR3 is CASSNGWSSYNEQFF. CDR3 sequence (DNA): TGTGCCAGCAGTAACGGCTGGAGCTCCTACAATGAGCAGTTCTTC.